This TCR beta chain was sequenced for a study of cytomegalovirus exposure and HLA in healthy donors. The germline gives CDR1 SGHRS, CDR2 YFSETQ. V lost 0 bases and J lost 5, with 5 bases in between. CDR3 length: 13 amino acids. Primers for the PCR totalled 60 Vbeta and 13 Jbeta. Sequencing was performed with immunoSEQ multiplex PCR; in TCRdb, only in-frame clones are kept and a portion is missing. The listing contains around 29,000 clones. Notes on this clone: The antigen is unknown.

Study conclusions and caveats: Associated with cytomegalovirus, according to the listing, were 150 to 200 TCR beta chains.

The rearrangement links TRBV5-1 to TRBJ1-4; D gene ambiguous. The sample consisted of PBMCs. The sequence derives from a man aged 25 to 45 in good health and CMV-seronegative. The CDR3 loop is CASSLVENEKLFF. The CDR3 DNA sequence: TGCGCCAGCAGCTTGGTTGAGAATGAAAAACTGTTTTTT.